Included here is one T cell receptor (beta chain) sequence, with context. This sample is drawn from a study of T cells after somatic rescue of genetic block. The V and J ends lost 0 bases and 7 bases, in that order; junction bases with no gene match: 5. Germline values: CDR1 SNHLY, CDR2 FYNNEI. The CDR3 covers 14 residues. Using immunoSEQ multiplex PCR, the repertoire was profiled, and TCRdb retains in-frame clones only, with some absent. The sample holds 67,000 or so clones, approximately 91% seen once. This clonotype was sampled from a man aged 25-40 years. J is TRBJ2-7 and V is TRBV2, with 8 bases identical to TRBD2. Sequencing used peripheral blood mononuclear cells (PBMCs). For the CDR3, the DNA is TGTGCCAGCAGTGAAGCGCGGGAGGTTAGAGAGCAGTACTTC. Its protein is CASSEAREVREQYF.